The entry that follows covers one T cell receptor (beta chain) sequence. Its antigen is still unknown. TCRdb ran MiXCR on the reads and lists one entry per CDR3 protein. This sample has about a million distinct CDR3 sequences, with roughly a third found just once. These data come from a study of T cell repertoires in cytomegalovirus infection. The V segment lost 3 bases and the J segment 1 base; nucleotides outside the gene matches: 6. The length of the CDR3 is 15 residues. In germline, CDR1 is SGHTS, CDR2 YDEGEE. The specimen comprised cultured CD8+ T cells from PBMCs, sampled from culture after CMV antigen stimulation. This receptor was obtained from a human donor in good health (CMV status not recorded). Some clones in this sample may be carry-over from other donors' samples. This chain joins TRBV5-8 and TRBJ1-1; 7 nucleotides align to TRBD1. CDR3 residues: CASSSPAGGNTEAFF. For the CDR3, the DNA is TGTGCCAGCAGCTCCCCGGCAGGGGGGAACACTGAAGCTTTCTTT.